One and the same sample provided the 11 T cell receptor beta chains below, sequenced in a study of T cell responses to AZD1222 COVID-19 vaccine. Here immunoSEQ multiplex PCR was the method, and the copy in TCRdb shows in-frame clones only, minus some. Counted here are tens of thousands of clones, 89% occurring once; the ten biggest clones make up 1% to 1.5%. Sequenced here: peripheral blood, sampled on day 0 of AZD1222 vaccination. These receptors were collected from an adult in good health.

The V call is TRBV27, the J call TRBJ2-1, with TRBD2 matching over 7 bases. The ends lost 3 bases at V and 5 bases at J; junction bases unmatched: 4. Germline CDR1 is MNHEY and CDR2 is SMNVEV (reference sequence). The CDR3 consists of 14 residues. The CDR3 loop is CASSLRTSHNEQFF. CDR3 sequence (DNA): TGTGCCAGCAGTTTGAGGACTAGTCACAATGAGCAGTTCTTC.

V usage is TRBV11-2 and J usage is TRBJ1-5; D remains unclear. Germline assignment: CDR1 SGHAT and CDR2 FQNNGV. With 3 bases removed from V and 4 bases from J, the gap between germline ends came to 7 bases. The CDR3 spans 13 residues. Written as DNA, the CDR3 is TGTGCCAGCAGCTTTTGGTCGAATCAGCCCCAGCATTTT. Its translation is CASSFWSNQPQHF.

This chain uses TRBV15 with TRBJ2-5; perhaps D is TRBD1 or TRBD2 (6 bases each). CDR1 and CDR2 (germline): LNHNV, YYDKDF (reference sequence). CDR3 length: 18 residues. V dropped 2 bases and J dropped 6 bases, with 25 bases sitting between them. The CDR3, as DNA: TGTGCCACCAGCAGAACACAGGGTAGCGGCAGGTGGGCGAAGACCCAGTACTTC. It yields the protein CATSRTQGSGRWAKTQYF.

J is TRBJ2-1 and V is TRBV7-9, with D unclear. The length of the CDR3 is 14 residues. Germline V CDR1 and CDR2: SEHNR, FQNEAQ (reference sequence). V was cut by 1 base and J by 6 bases, with 10 bases left in between. The CDR3, as DNA: TGTGCCAGCAGCTTAGTTTACCGCAGCAATGAGCAGTTCTTC. Protein product: CASSLVYRSNEQFF.

The chain employs TRBV5-4 and TRBJ1-2; no definite D call. V was pared by 1 base and J by 4 bases, with 5 bases between. CDR1 and CDR2 (germline): SGHNT, YYREEE (reference sequence). The CDR3 sequence is 12 residues long. The CDR3: CASSLYSYGYTF. The DNA for the CDR3 is TGTGCCAGCAGCTTGTATTCCTATGGCTACACCTTC.

The chain combines TRBV30 with TRBJ1-1, with D hard to call. The CDR3 runs 11 residues. Germline V gene lookup returns CDR1 GTSNPN and CDR2 SVGIG (reference sequence). Trimming removed 7 bases at V and 0 bases at J, with 6 bases between. CDR3 in DNA: TGTGCCTCAATGCTGAACACTGAAGCTTTCTTT. Residues: CASMLNTEAFF.

About this clone: One end of the junction varies from germline; a read error may be responsible. The chain recombines TRBV3-1 (or the pseudogene TRBV3-2) with TRBJ1-2; D not resolved. The CDR3 is 11 residues long. CDR1 LGHDT and CDR2 YNNKEL come from the germline V gene (reference sequence). CDR3: CASSFKGALYF. CDR3 coding DNA: TGTGCCAGCAGCTTCAAGGGAGCCCTTTACTTC.

The chain uses TRBV28 and TRBJ2-7, with 7 bases that match TRBD1. The CDR3 runs to 17 residues. Germline lookup yields CDR1 MDHEN and CDR2 SYDVKM. Trimming took 5 bases from V and 3 from J; bases not matched to a gene: 16. The CDR3 protein is CASSTPRQGKGHYEQYF. As DNA, the CDR3 is TGTGCCAGCAGTACCCCAAGACAGGGAAAGGGCCACTACGAGCAGTACTTC.

This chain links TRBV7-2 with TRBJ2-7; 9 positions agree with TRBD2. The CDR3 extends over 17 amino acids. Germline CDR1 and CDR2: SGHTA and FQGNSA. The V gene end was trimmed by 1 base and the J gene end by 3 bases; junction bases not matched to a gene: 10. The CDR3 loop reads CASSLVRASGTRYEQYF. The DNA for the CDR3 is TGTGCCAGCAGCTTAGTCAGGGCTAGCGGGACCCGCTACGAGCAGTACTTC.

The rearrangement links TRBV7-9 to TRBJ2-6; TRBD1 aligns across 7 bases. Germline CDR1 SEHNR, CDR2 FQNEAQ (reference sequence). The CDR3 is made up of 17 amino acids. V gave up 4 bases and J gave up 2 bases; unmatched junction bases: 8. The CDR3 nucleotides are TGTGCCAGCAGCTCCAAACTAACAGGGGCTGGGGCCAACGTCCTGACTTTC. It translates to CASSSKLTGAGANVLTF.

The count of this clone is one. V is TRBV5-6 and J is TRBJ2-1; D gene ambiguous. The germline V and J ends were trimmed by 4 bases and 3 bases, with 23 bases remaining between them. This CDR3 has 18 residues. The germline V gene has CDR1 SGHDT and CDR2 YYEEEE. CDR3 protein: CASSPGPKTAINYNEQFF. The CDR3 coding sequence is TGTGCCAGCAGCCCCGGGCCGAAAACCGCTATTAACTACAATGAGCAGTTCTTC.